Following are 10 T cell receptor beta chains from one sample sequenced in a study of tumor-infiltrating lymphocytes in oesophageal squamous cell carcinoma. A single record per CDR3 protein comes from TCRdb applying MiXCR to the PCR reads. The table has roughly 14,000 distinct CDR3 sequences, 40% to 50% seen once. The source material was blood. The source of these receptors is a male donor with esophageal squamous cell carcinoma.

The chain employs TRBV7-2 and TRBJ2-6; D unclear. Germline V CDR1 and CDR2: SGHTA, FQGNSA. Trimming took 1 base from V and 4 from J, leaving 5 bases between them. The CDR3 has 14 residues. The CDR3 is CASSLGQGANVLTF. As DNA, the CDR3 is TGTGCCAGCAGCTTAGGGCAGGGGGCCAACGTCCTGACTTTC.

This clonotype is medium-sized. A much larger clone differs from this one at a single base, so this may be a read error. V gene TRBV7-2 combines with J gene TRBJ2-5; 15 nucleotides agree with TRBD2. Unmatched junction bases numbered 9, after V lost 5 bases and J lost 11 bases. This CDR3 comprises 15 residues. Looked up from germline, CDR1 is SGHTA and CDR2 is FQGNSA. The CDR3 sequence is CASSRGLAGGSEQYF. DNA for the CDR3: TGTGCCAGCAGCCGGGGACTAGCGGGAGGAAGTGAGCAGTACTTC.

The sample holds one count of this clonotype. CDR3 residues: CATNMGGQGGTDTQYF. The CDR3 DNA sequence: TGTGCCACCAATATGGGGGGACAGGGAGGCACAGATACGCAGTATTTT. The chain combines TRBV10-3 with TRBJ2-3; 9 bases are shared with TRBD1. The junction had 12 bases not matched to a gene; V was cut back by 10 bases and J by 1 base. The CDR3 consists of 16 residues. CDR1 ENHRY and CDR2 SYGVKD come from the germline V gene.

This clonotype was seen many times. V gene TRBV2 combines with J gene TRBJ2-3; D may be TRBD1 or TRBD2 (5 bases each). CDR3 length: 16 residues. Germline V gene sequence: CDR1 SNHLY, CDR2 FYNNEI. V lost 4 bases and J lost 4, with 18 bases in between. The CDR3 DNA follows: TGTGCCAGCAGTGGAGGGGCAGCGGAGGCGGCAGATACGCAGTATTTT. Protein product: CASSGGAAEAADTQYF.

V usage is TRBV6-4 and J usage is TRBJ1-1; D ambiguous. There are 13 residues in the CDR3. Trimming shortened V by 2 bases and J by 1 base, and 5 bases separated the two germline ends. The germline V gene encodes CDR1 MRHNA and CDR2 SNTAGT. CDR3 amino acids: CASSDRENTEAFF. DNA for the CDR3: TGTGCCAGCAGTGACAGGGAGAACACTGAAGCTTTCTTT.

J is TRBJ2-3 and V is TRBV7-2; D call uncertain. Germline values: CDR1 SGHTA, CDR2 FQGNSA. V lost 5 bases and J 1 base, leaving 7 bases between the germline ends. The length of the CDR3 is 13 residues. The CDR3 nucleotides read TGTGCCAGCAGCCCTAGTCGCACAGATACGCAGTATTTT. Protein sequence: CASSPSRTDTQYF.

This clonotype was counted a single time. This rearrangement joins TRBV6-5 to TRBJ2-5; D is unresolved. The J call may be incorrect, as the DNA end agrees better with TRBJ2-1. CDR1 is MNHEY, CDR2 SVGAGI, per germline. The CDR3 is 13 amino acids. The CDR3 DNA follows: TGTGCCAGCAGTTTCAGAGCCTACAATGAGCAGTTCTTC. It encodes CASSFRAYNEQFF.

CDR3: CASSLDLVSETQYF. Written as DNA, the CDR3 is TGTGCCAGCAGCTTGGATCTGGTTTCAGAGACCCAGTACTTC. The chain recombines TRBV5-4 with TRBJ2-7; no clear D. TRBJ2-5 explains the end of the DNA better; the J call may be wrong. Germline V gene data show CDR1 as SGHNT and CDR2 as YYREEE (reference sequence). CDR3 length: 14 residues.

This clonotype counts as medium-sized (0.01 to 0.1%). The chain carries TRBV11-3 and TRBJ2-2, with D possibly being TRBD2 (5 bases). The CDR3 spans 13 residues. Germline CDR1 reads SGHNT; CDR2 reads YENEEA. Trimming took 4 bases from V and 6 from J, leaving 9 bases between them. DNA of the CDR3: TGTGCCAGCAGCTCTTCCGGGGCCGGGGAGCTGTTTTTT. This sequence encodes CASSSSGAGELFF.

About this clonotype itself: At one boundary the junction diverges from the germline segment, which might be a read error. The CDR3 loop reads CASSLAVRREQDF. The CDR3 nucleotides read TGTGCCAGCAGTTTAGCAGTTCGGAGGGAGCAGGACTTC. The rearrangement uses TRBV12-3 or TRBV12-4 and TRBJ2-5, with D perhaps matching TRBD2 (6 bases). The length of the CDR3 is 13 residues.